The 13 T cell receptor beta chains in this list originate from one sample, sequenced in a study of blood T cell repertoires in COVID-19. The table came from immunoSEQ multiplex PCR; TCRdb's copy has only in-frame clones and leaves some out. The data show about 250,000 clones, more than 75% seen once. The material sequenced was PBMCs or T cells enriched from blood (not recorded which). Every receptor here comes from a man aged 35 to 55 who had recovered from COVID-19.

The chain combines TRBV4-1 with TRBJ2-1; D not certain. From germline, CDR1 is MGHRA and CDR2 YSYEKL. There are 13 residues in the CDR3. Trimming shortened V by 10 bases and J by 6 bases, and 16 bases separated the two germline ends. CDR3 amino acids: CATGMGLANEQFF. CDR3 in DNA: TGCGCCACCGGAATGGGCCTGGCCAATGAGCAGTTCTTC.

The chain couples TRBV4-2 to TRBJ2-2, with D unresolved. Germline V gene lookup returns CDR1 LGHNA and CDR2 YNFKEQ. The CDR3 totals 12 residues. V dropped 3 bases and J dropped 6 bases, with 5 bases sitting between them. In DNA, the CDR3 is TGTGCCAGCAGCCACCCTTCCGGGGAGCTGTTTTTT. This translates into CASSHPSGELFF.

The CDR3 DNA follows: TGTGCCAGCAGTGAGGCAGTTGGCTACACCTTC. This codes for CASSEAVGYTF. V gene TRBV2 combines with J gene TRBJ1-2; D unclear. The CDR3 covers 11 residues. Germline V lookup: CDR1 SNHLY, CDR2 FYNNEI. Trimming took 3 bases from V and 7 from J, leaving 6 bases between them.

V usage is TRBV6-5 and J usage is TRBJ1-1; 9 nucleotides line up with TRBD1. This CDR3 has 15 residues. The germline CDR1 and CDR2 sequences are MNHEY and SVGAGI. Trimming at V came to 3 bases and at J to 8 bases, leaving 10 bases not matched to a gene. This CDR3 reads CASSYATGGVVEAFF. CDR3 DNA sequence: TGTGCCAGCAGTTATGCAACAGGGGGCGTAGTAGAAGCTTTCTTT.

V gene TRBV7-2 combines with J gene TRBJ1-4; TRBD1 matches at 8 bases. With 0 bases clipped from V and 0 bases from J, the junction kept 12 bases outside the gene matches. Germline assignment: CDR1 SGHTA and CDR2 FQGNSA. The CDR3 loop spans 20 amino acids. CDR3 residues: CASSLALGGQGRATNEKLFF. CDR3 nucleotide sequence: TGTGCCAGCAGCTTAGCTTTAGGAGGACAGGGAAGAGCAACTAATGAAAAACTGTTTTTT. The variable domain in full, completed from reference TRBV7-2 and TRBJ1-4, reads GAGVSQSPSNKVTEKGKDVELRCDPISGHTALYWYRQSLGQGLEFLIYFQGNSAPDKSGLPSDRFSAERTGGSVSTLTIQRTQQEDSAVYLCASSLALGGQGRATNEKLFFGSGTQLSVL.

The chain combines TRBV18 with TRBJ2-2; 7 positions match TRBD2. The ends lost 5 bases at V and 2 bases at J; junction bases unmatched: 11. The CDR3 sequence is 17 residues long. Per the germline V gene, CDR1 is KGHSH and CDR2 is LQKENI. The CDR3 loop reads CASSVFAGVDNTGELFF. DNA for the CDR3: TGTGCCAGCTCAGTTTTTGCGGGAGTTGATAACACCGGGGAGCTGTTTTTT.

The chain links TRBV5-5 to TRBJ1-1; D is uncertain. Germline loops: CDR1 SGHKS, CDR2 YYEKEE (reference sequence). Between the trimmed V and J ends, which lost 2 bases and 1 base, there was a span of 6 bases. This CDR3 spans 13 amino acids. The DNA of the CDR3 is TGTGCCAGCAGCTTTGAGAGGAACACTGAAGCTTTCTTT. The encoded protein is CASSFERNTEAFF.

The CDR3 is CASSEPRDRVAPLHF. The CDR3 coding sequence is TGTGCCAGCAGTGAACCTCGGGACAGGGTAGCACCCCTCCACTTT. This chain connects TRBV25-1 to TRBJ1-6; 9 bases align to TRBD1. The V segment lost 2 bases and the J segment 11 bases; nucleotides outside the gene matches: 7. The germline V gene encodes CDR1 MGHDK and CDR2 SYGVNS. The CDR3 covers 15 residues. The entire variable domain, with the rest obtained from reference TRBV25-1 and TRBJ1-6, is as follows: EADIYQTPRYLVIGTGKKITLECSQTMGHDKMYWYQQDPGMELHLIHYSYGVNSTEKGDLSSESTVSRIRTEHFPLTLESARPSHTSQYLCASSEPRDRVAPLHFGNGTRLTVT.

The gene calls are TRBV5-8 and TRBJ1-5; 7 bases are a match to TRBD1. Germline CDR1 SGHTS, CDR2 YDEGEE. The V and J ends lost 4 bases and 9 bases, in that order; junction bases with no gene match: 13. The CDR3 runs 15 residues. The CDR3 DNA follows: TGTGCCAGCAGCCGCGACGACAGGGACCTTGGGCCCCAGCATTTT. Its protein product is CASSRDDRDLGPQHF.

The CDR3 coding sequence is TGTGCCAGTAGTTCGCCCGGGACAGGGGGCACCTACGAGCAGTACTTC. This translates into CASSSPGTGGTYEQYF. V is TRBV19 and J is TRBJ2-7; 12 bases align to TRBD1. The CDR3 has 16 amino acids. Germline V lookup: CDR1 LNHDA, CDR2 SQIVND (reference sequence). Germline trimming cut 5 bases from V and 2 bases from J; bases unmatched to any gene: 7.

J is TRBJ2-1 and V is TRBV5-4; 7 positions match TRBD2. CDR1 is SGHNT and CDR2 is YYREEE in the germline V gene (reference sequence). J gave up 5 bases and V 0 bases, and 5 bases lay outside the gene matches. This CDR3 contains 15 residues. CDR3 in DNA: TGTGCCAGCAGCTTGGTCCCACTAGCGAACAATGAGCAGTTCTTC. Encoded protein: CASSLVPLANNEQFF.

The CDR3 here is CASSVEDSPSYEQYF. For the CDR3, the DNA is TGTGCCAGCAGCGTAGAGGACAGCCCTTCCTACGAGCAGTACTTC. The rearrangement joins TRBV9 to TRBJ2-7; a possible D gene is TRBD1 (6 bases). There are 15 residues in the CDR3. Trimming took off 0 bases at V and 1 base at J, with 11 bases between the two ends. The germline V gene encodes CDR1 SGDLS and CDR2 YYNGEE.

The CDR3, as DNA: TGTGCCAGCAGTTTGACAGGCCTCAGCTCCTATAATTCACCCCTCCACTTT. Encoded protein: CASSLTGLSSYNSPLHF. The V call is TRBV28, the J call TRBJ1-6, with D tentatively TRBD1 (6 bases). The V end was cut by 3 bases, the J end by 0 bases, with 12 bases between. The germline V gene has CDR1 MDHEN and CDR2 SYDVKM. The CDR3 totals 17 residues. Full variable domain (outside the CDR3, taken from reference TRBV28 and TRBJ1-6): DVKVTQSSRYLVKRTGEKVFLECVQDMDHENMFWYRQDPGLGLRLIYFSYDVKMKEKGDIPEGYSVSREKKERFSLILESASTNQTSMYLCASSLTGLSSYNSPLHFGNGTRLTVT.